The rows below give T cell receptor beta chains drawn from one sample of a study of CD8 T cells in ankylosing spondylitis. A single record per CDR3 protein comes from TCRdb applying MiXCR to the 5' RACE reads. This table holds around 540,000 distinct CDR3 sequences, more than 9.5% found once. The sequenced material came from blood, either unsorted or a sorted T cell fraction (not recorded which). These receptors were collected from a male donor with ankylosing spondylitis. Each CDR3 is given with its conserved first and last residue. D genes are given only for firm matches. Size values are once, few and many counts, or a class for expanded clones, and some rows have none.

j_call,d_call,clone_size,v_call,cdr3_nt,cdr3_aa
TRBJ1-1,-,many,TRBV2,TGTGCCAGCAGTGAAAATATAGGGGAGGCCACTGAAGCTTTCTTT,CASSENIGEATEAFF
TRBJ2-1,TRBD2,few,TRBV20-1,TGCAGTGCTAGGGGTTTGGGACTAGCGGGAAATACGGAGCAGTTCTTC,CSARGLGLAGNTEQFF
TRBJ2-1,TRBD2,few,TRBV7-2,TGTGCCAGCAGCTTAGGGGTCGGGAGGTACAATGAGCAGTTCTTC,CASSLGVGRYNEQFF
TRBJ2-5,TRBD2,few,TRBV5-1,TGCGCCAGCAGCTTTTCTAGCGGCTTTAAAGAGACCCAGTACTTC,CASSFSSGFKETQYF
TRBJ1-6,-,-,TRBV11-3,TGTGCCAGCAGCTGGGCGGAGGGGCCCCTCCACTTT,CASSWAEGPLHF
TRBJ2-5,-,few,TRBV20-1,TGCAGTGCTAGAGATGGGGGCCTAGAGACCCAGTACTTC,CSARDGGLETQYF
TRBJ1-3,-,few,TRBV6-1,TGTGCCAGCAGTGGGTTTTTGTCGCCTGCCCGAAACACCATATATTTT,CASSGFLSPARNTIYF
TRBJ2-2,TRBD1,few,TRBV14,TGTGCCAGCAGCGAAGACAGGGTATTAACGAACACCGGGGAGCTGTTTTTT,CASSEDRVLTNTGELFF
TRBJ2-1,TRBD2,many,TRBV3-1,TGTGCCAGCAGCCCCCAGGGGACTAGCGGGCCAAACAATGAGCAGTTCTTC,CASSPQGTSGPNNEQFF
TRBJ1-2,TRBD1,few,TRBV7-2,TGTGCCAGCAGCTCGGAGGGGGCCCAGTGGGATGGCTACACCTTC,CASSSEGAQWDGYTF
TRBJ2-1,-,many,TRBV10-3,TGTGCCATCAGTGAGTCGGGCAATGAGCAGTTCTTC,CAISESGNEQFF
TRBJ1-1,TRBD1,many,TRBV2,TGTGCCACCCGGGACAGTTTGAACACTGAAGCTTTCTTT,CATRDSLNTEAFF
TRBJ2-2,-,-,TRBV7-9,TGTGCCAGCAGACTCCAAGGGGCCGGGGAGCTGTTTTTT,CASRLQGAGELFF
TRBJ1-6,-,many,TRBV5-1,TGCGCCAGCAGCTTTAGACCGGGGCCCGATTCACCCCTCCACTTT,CASSFRPGPDSPLHF
TRBJ2-7,-,-,TRBV3-1,TGTGCCAGCAGCCAAGATAGGCTCGTCTACGAGCAGTACTTC,CASSQDRLVYEQYF
TRBJ1-2,-,few,TRBV7-9,TGTGCCAGCAGCTCCACCACGGTAGTCGACTATGGCTACACCTTC,CASSSTTVVDYGYTF
TRBJ2-1,-,few,TRBV11-2,TGTGCCAGCAGCTTAGACGGGGGCCTCTACAATGAGCAGTTCTTC,CASSLDGGLYNEQFF
TRBJ1-4,-,few,TRBV7-9,TGTGCCAGCAGCTTAGAACCCTCTAATGAAAAACTGTTTTTT,CASSLEPSNEKLFF
TRBJ2-3,-,-,TRBV12-5,TGTGCTAGTGGACATGACACAGATACGCAGTATTTT,CASGHDTDTQYF
TRBJ2-5,-,few,TRBV20-1,TGCAGTGCTAGTCCGGAATTTTCGGGAGAGACCCAGTACTTC,CSASPEFSGETQYF
TRBJ2-1,-,few,TRBV3-1,TGTGCCAGCAGCCAAGCCCTAGCGACCTACAATGAGCAGTTCTTC,CASSQALATYNEQFF
TRBJ2-1,TRBD2,few,TRBV7-8,TGTGCCAGCAGCTTAGAGGCGGGAGGGGCCCCCTGGAATGAGCAGTTCTTC,CASSLEAGGAPWNEQFF
TRBJ2-3,TRBD2,few,TRBV7-2,TGTGCCAGCAGCTTAGTAGGACTAGCGGGCCTCACAGATACGCAGTATTTT,CASSLVGLAGLTDTQYF
TRBJ1-5,-,-,TRBV5-1,TGCGCCAGCAGCATATCAGGGACCGACGGTCAGCCCCAGCATTTT,CASSISGTDGQPQHF
TRBJ2-5,TRBD2,-,TRBV7-2,TGTGCCAGCACCCCGCACCGGGCTAGCGGGCAAGAGACCCAGTACTTC,CASTPHRASGQETQYF
TRBJ2-1,TRBD1,many,TRBV5-1,TGCGCCAGCAGCTTGGTGAAAACGGGGGGACAGGGGATATACAATGAGCAGTTCTTC,CASSLVKTGGQGIYNEQFF
TRBJ1-2,TRBD1,few,TRBV20-1,TGCATCATCGGGACAGTAGGTGGCTACACCTTC,CIIGTVGGYTF
TRBJ2-1,-,many,TRBV5-1,TGCGCCAGCAGCTTGGCCAAGAACTCCTACAATGAGCAGTTCTTC,CASSLAKNSYNEQFF
TRBJ2-1,-,few,TRBV27,TGTGCCAGCAAGCCCGGAGGTTTCGGGTCCTACAATGAGCAGTTCTTC,CASKPGGFGSYNEQFF
TRBJ2-1,TRBD2,few,TRBV12-3/TRBV12-4,TGTGCCAGCAGTTTATTCGGCGGGAGTCGCTACAATGAGCAGTTCTTC,CASSLFGGSRYNEQFF
TRBJ1-2,-,-,TRBV7-9,TGTGCCAGCAGCTTAGCGGTTGGGTCCCATGGCTACACCTTC,CASSLAVGSHGYTF
TRBJ2-2,-,many,TRBV3-1,TGTGCCAGCAGCCTTGGACGGAGGACCGGGGAGCTGTTTTTT,CASSLGRRTGELFF
TRBJ2-1,-,many,TRBV4-1,TGCGCCAGCAGCCAAGATTCCCAGCGGAAAAGGGGTGAGCAGTTCTTC,CASSQDSQRKRGEQFF
TRBJ2-1,-,many,TRBV28,TGTGCCAGCAGTTTATCCCATCTCCTATCACGCAATGAGCAGTTCTTC,CASSLSHLLSRNEQFF
TRBJ2-3,-,many,TRBV7-9,TGTGCCAGCAGCTCACAGAGCACAGATACGCAGTATTTT,CASSSQSTDTQYF
TRBJ2-2,-,many,TRBV29-1,TGCAGCGTTGGGCCTAGCAGTATCACCGGGGAGCTGTTTTTT,CSVGPSSITGELFF
TRBJ2-1,TRBD2,many,TRBV5-1,TGCGCCAGCAGCCCGGGACTAGCGGCGGATGAGCAGTTCTTC,CASSPGLAADEQFF
TRBJ1-5,-,few,TRBV9,TGTGCCAGCAGCGTAGGAGCAGTTAGCAATCAGCCCCAGCATTTT,CASSVGAVSNQPQHF
TRBJ1-1,-,-,TRBV14,TGTGCCAGCAGGGACGTAGGGTACCCGAACACTGAAGCTTTCTTT,CASRDVGYPNTEAFF
TRBJ1-1,-,many,TRBV29-1,TGCAGCGTTGCTCCGGGGGGATGGACTGAAGCTTTCTTT,CSVAPGGWTEAFF
TRBJ1-5,-,few,TRBV5-4,TGTGCCAGCAGCTTGGCCATAGGGACACGTGTCCCCCAGCATTTT,CASSLAIGTRVPQHF
TRBJ2-1,-,many,TRBV5-1,TGCGCCAGCAGCTTGAAGACTAGATACTACAATGAGCAGTTCTTC,CASSLKTRYYNEQFF
TRBJ2-5,-,-,TRBV4-2,TGTGCCAGCAGCCAAGATGGGCGGACCCAAGAGACCCAGTACTTC,CASSQDGRTQETQYF
TRBJ2-1,TRBD2,few,TRBV29-1,TGCAGCGTTGGGGTGGCGGGAGGGGTCTACAATGAGCAGTTCTTC,CSVGVAGGVYNEQFF
TRBJ1-4,TRBD1,few,TRBV7-7,TGTGCCAGCAGCTATCGACAGGGCGGAACTGAAAAACTGTTTTTT,CASSYRQGGTEKLFF
TRBJ2-1,TRBD2,-,TRBV5-5,TGTGCCATCGGACTAGGGGTCTACAATGAGCAGTTCTTC,CAIGLGVYNEQFF
TRBJ2-6,-,-,TRBV10-2,TGCGCCAGCACGGCCTCTGGGGCCAACGTCCTGACTTTC,CASTASGANVLTF
TRBJ2-1,TRBD1,many,TRBV7-2,TGTGCCAGCAGCACAGGGGGCGCACGGAATGAGCAGTTCTTC,CASSTGGARNEQFF
TRBJ1-2,TRBD1,medium-sized,TRBV10-3,TGTGCCATCAGTGCGGCACAGGGGATAAACTATGGCTACACCTTC,CAISAAQGINYGYTF
TRBJ2-1,TRBD2,-,TRBV24-1,TGTGCCACCAGTGATTTCTCTAGCGGGGGGGTGGGGTACAATGAGCAGTTCTTC,CATSDFSSGGVGYNEQFF
TRBJ2-1,-,few,TRBV7-7,TGTGCCAGCAGCCCCGGGACTCATTCCTACAATGAGCAGTTCTTC,CASSPGTHSYNEQFF
TRBJ2-1,TRBD1,-,TRBV18,TGTGCCAGCTCACCCTGGGACAGGTATCTGTTCTTC,CASSPWDRYLFF
TRBJ2-1,-,many,TRBV2,TGTGCCAGCGGGAGCTATAATGAGCAGTTCTTC,CASGSYNEQFF
TRBJ2-2,-,-,TRBV20-1,TGCAGTGCTAGAGACTTTGAGCGGCCGAACACCGGGGAGCTGTTTTTT,CSARDFERPNTGELFF
TRBJ2-1,TRBD2,many,TRBV24-1,TGTGCCACCAGTGACCGCGGGAGGCCTTACAATGAGCAGTTCTTC,CATSDRGRPYNEQFF
TRBJ2-7,-,-,TRBV7-9,TGTGCCAGCAGCTTAGAAGGGATCGGGACCTACGAGCAGTACTTC,CASSLEGIGTYEQYF
TRBJ1-4,TRBD1,once,TRBV24-1,TGTGCCACCAGTGATTTTGGGGGAGGGGCTAGAATCTACAGGGGGCGTGCAACTAATGAAAAACTGTTTTTT,CATSDFGGGARIYRGRATNEKLFF
TRBJ1-6,TRBD1,many,TRBV12-3/TRBV12-4,TGTGCCAGCAGTTTGGGACAGGGTGATAATTCACCCCTCCACTTT,CASSLGQGDNSPLHF
TRBJ2-4,-,-,TRBV18,TGTGCCAGCTCACGATCCGGGACTGGCGGCGGAAACATTCAGTACTTC,CASSRSGTGGGNIQYF